This is a list of T cell receptor beta chains from one sample in a study of IL-17A CD8 T cells in psoriatic arthritis synovium. Clones were read by immunoSEQ multiplex PCR, and TCRdb kept only the in-frame ones, dropping some. The sample has about 1,900 clones; 60% to 80% are singletons. Sample: memory CD8+ T cells from synovial fluid. These receptors originate from a human donor with psoriatic arthritis. Each CDR3 is given with its conserved first and last residue. The D gene is left open where the match is weak.

J gene,V gene,D gene,CDR3 protein
TRBJ2-1,TRBV30,.,CAWSDGNEQFF
TRBJ2-5,TRBV11-1,TRBD1,CASGDRGQETQYF
TRBJ1-2,TRBV7-8,.,CASSLVNWGGYTF
TRBJ2-7,TRBV4-2,TRBD2,CASSPLAGGYEQYF
TRBJ2-2,TRBV4-3,.,CASSRTRTATGELFF
TRBJ1-1,TRBV21-1,.,CASSNAPPGRAFF
TRBJ1-1,TRBV19,.,CASSRTVNTEAFF
TRBJ2-5,TRBV6-6,.,CASSYAGGPQETQYF
TRBJ2-5,TRBV19,.,CASSKVGMAETQYF
TRBJ2-7,TRBV5-6,.,CASSPVAIGEQYF
TRBJ2-7,TRBV7-9,.,CASSPKDSPFYEQYF
TRBJ1-4,TRBV7-9,.,CASSLDETGNEKLFF